The source of this T cell receptor beta chain is a study of blood T cell repertoires in COVID-19. The CDR3 extends over 16 amino acids. The germline V gene encodes CDR1 GTSNPN and CDR2 SVGIG (reference sequence). Trimming pared 3 bases from V and 4 bases from J, leaving 19 bases between. This table comes from immunoSEQ multiplex PCR, and its TCRdb copy is limited to in-frame clones, with some not included. The profile covers a few hundred thousand clones, with 80% to 90% appearing a single time and 3.5% to 4% taken by the ten largest. The rearrangement uses TRBV30 and TRBJ1-3; D is possibly TRBD1 (5 bases). This sequence originates from a woman between 35 and 50 years old with acute COVID-19. The sequencing sample was made of PBMCs or T cells enriched from blood (not recorded which). Written as DNA, the CDR3 is TGTGCCTGGAGCCTCCCCACTCCCGGGGGAGGAAACACCATATATTTT. This gives the protein CAWSLPTPGGGNTIYF.